This T cell receptor beta chain was retrieved from a study of T cells in Graves' hyperthyroidism and ophthalmopathy. Study-wide results and caveats: With a median lead of 6.5 months before onset, the model predicted ophthalmopathy.

From RNA transcripts, TCR beta CDR3 regions were amplified. The TCR CDR3 first-round RT-PCR relied on the HTBI primer set. TCRdb used MiXCR to reprocess the multiplex PCR reads, holding one entry per CDR3 protein. The sample lists fewer than 350,000 distinct CDR3 sequences, 15% to 20% occurring once. The cohort's ophthalmopathy patients, a group with duration under 3 months, had a Clinical Activity Score of at least 3 and a NOSPECS grade of at least 4. Together with thyroid ultrasound, orbital computed tomography, serum thyroxine and TRAb, clinical symptoms were used for diagnoses. This clonotype showed up many times. What it binds is not known. This TCR derives from a woman aged 40 to 50 with Graves' ophthalmopathy. The sample consisted of blood.

The CDR3 is CASAPTFGGELFF. The CDR3 DNA reads TGTGCCAGCGCTCCTACGTTTGGCGGGGAGCTGTTTTTT. V and J are TRBV6-5 and TRBJ2-2; D gene unclear. The CDR3 spans 13 residues. V was pared by 8 bases and J by 7 bases, with 14 bases between. Germline V gives CDR1 MNHEY, CDR2 SVGAGI.